This section outlines one T cell receptor (beta chain) sequence together with its context. The target antigen is unknown. These data come from a study of shared clonotypes between healthy human individuals. This CDR3 is built from 15 residues. V dropped 5 bases and J dropped 1 base, with 11 bases sitting between them. Germline CDR1 SGHAT, CDR2 FQNNGV. Study results and caveats: Limited genetic and exposure-history diversity came from having few donors.

Measured with immunoSEQ multiplex PCR; TCRdb has only the in-frame clones, and not every one. The sample lists about 2.4 million clones, 93% occurring once. The sequenced material came from naive CD4+ T cells from PBMCs. The sample's subset: CD45RA+ positively selected. The J gene is TRBJ2-2, the V gene TRBV11-2, with a possible D match to TRBD1 (6 bases). This clonotype was sampled from a man between 18 and 29 years old in good health. Some clones in this sample may be carry-over from other donors' samples. The CDR3 DNA sequence: TGTGCCAGCAGCCCTAGGACAGAGAACACCGGGGAGCTGTTTTTT. This encodes CASSPRTENTGELFF. The variable domain in full, completed from reference TRBV11-2 and TRBJ2-2, reads EAGVAQSPRYKIIEKRQSVAFWCNPISGHATLYWYQQILGQGPKLLIQFQNNGVVDDSQLPKDRFSAERLKGVDSTLKIQPAKLEDSAVYLCASSPRTENTGELFFGEGSRLTVL.